The subject of this entry is one T cell receptor (beta chain). Its antigen is still unknown. Other DNA sequences from this sample encode an identical CDR3 as well. The data stem from a study of shared clonotypes between healthy human individuals. With 4 bases clipped from V and 4 bases from J, the junction kept 1 base outside the gene matches. Germline loops: CDR1 MDHEN, CDR2 SYDVKM. There are 13 residues in the CDR3. The study drew all its donors from Caucasian adults living in Nashville, Tennessee. The study's findings and limits: The study sampled only blood, and tissue repertoires likely differ.

Original methodology: Owing to the provision of junction-only sequences devoid of quality scores by immunoSEQ, filtering differed. Here immunoSEQ multiplex PCR was the method, and the copy in TCRdb shows in-frame clones only, minus some. V and J calls and clone size are as listed in that table; D and trimming were resolved from the DNA. In the table there are about 1.1 million clones, 78% of which are singletons. The rearrangement joins TRBV28 to TRBJ2-7; 10 bases align to TRBD1. Sequencing input: memory CD4+ T cells from PBMCs. The subset denotes: CD45RA-negative fraction. The clonotype was recovered from a young man in good health. Some clones in this sample may be carry-over from other donors' samples. This CDR3 reads CASSSGQGYEQYF. The CDR3 DNA reads as TGTGCCAGCAGTTCGGGACAGGGGTACGAGCAGTACTTC.